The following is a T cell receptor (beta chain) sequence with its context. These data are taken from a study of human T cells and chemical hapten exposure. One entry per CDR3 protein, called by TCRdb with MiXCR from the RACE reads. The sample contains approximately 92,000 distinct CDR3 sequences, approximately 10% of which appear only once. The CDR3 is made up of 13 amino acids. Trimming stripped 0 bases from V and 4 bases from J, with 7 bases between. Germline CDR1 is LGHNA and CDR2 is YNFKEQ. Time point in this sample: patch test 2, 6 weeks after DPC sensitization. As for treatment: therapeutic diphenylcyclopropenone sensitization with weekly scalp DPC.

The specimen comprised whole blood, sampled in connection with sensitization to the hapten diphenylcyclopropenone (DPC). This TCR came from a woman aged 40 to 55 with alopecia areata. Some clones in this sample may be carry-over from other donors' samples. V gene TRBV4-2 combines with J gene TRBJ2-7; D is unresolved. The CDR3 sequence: CASSQEFGYEQYF. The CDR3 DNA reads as TGTGCCAGCAGCCAAGAATTTGGGTACGAGCAGTACTTC.